Shown below are 13 T cell receptor beta chains from a single sample sequenced in a study of cytomegalovirus exposure and HLA in healthy donors. A multiplex PCR was run with 60 Vbeta primers and 13 Jbeta primers. Produced via immunoSEQ multiplex PCR; TCRdb's table is partial and in-frame only. The table has fewer than 110,000 clones, approximately 66% seen once. Input material: PBMCs. These receptors originate from a woman between 50 and 59 years old in good health and CMV-seronegative.

Only a few counts were recorded for this clone. The chain couples TRBV10-2 to TRBJ2-5; 7 bases are a match to TRBD1. V was pared by 6 bases and J by 6 bases, with 10 bases of the junction left unmatched. Germline V lookup: CDR1 WSHSY, CDR2 SAAADI. The CDR3 totals 14 residues. The CDR3 DNA is TGCGCCAGCAGGAATGAGGTGACAGGGCAGACCCAGTACTTC. This codes for CASRNEVTGQTQYF.

The chain links TRBV4-2 to TRBJ2-1, with D uncertain. Germline lookup yields CDR1 LGHNA and CDR2 YNFKEQ. Between the trimmed V and J ends, which lost 0 bases and 9 bases, there was a span of 9 bases. There are 13 residues in the CDR3. The CDR3 DNA is TGTGCCAGCAGCCAAGAACCCCGAGCTGAGCAGTTCTTC. Its translation: CASSQEPRAEQFF.

The gene calls are TRBV6-6 and TRBJ2-7; a weak D match, TRBD1 (6 bases). The CDR3 totals 16 residues. Trimming stripped 2 bases from V and 2 bases from J, with 16 bases between. Germline CDR1 is MNHNY and CDR2 is SVGAGI (reference sequence). The CDR3 sequence: CASSYKPGQNAYEQYF. CDR3 sequence (DNA): TGTGCCAGCAGTTACAAGCCCGGACAGAACGCCTACGAGCAGTACTTC.

V gene TRBV7-9 combines with J gene TRBJ2-4; perhaps TRBD2 as D (5 bases). The CDR3 is 16 amino acids. In germline, CDR1 is SEHNR, CDR2 FQNEAQ (reference sequence). Trimming took off 5 bases at V and 1 base at J, with 15 bases between the two ends. The CDR3 bases are TGTGCCAGCAGCGCGATCGGGGTCGAGGCCAAAAACATTCAGTACTTC. Encoded protein: CASSAIGVEAKNIQYF.

As DNA, the CDR3 is TGCGCCAGCAGCTTGGTAGGGAGAGGCACAGATACGCAGTATTTT. This sequence encodes CASSLVGRGTDTQYF. The genes are TRBV5-1 and TRBJ2-3, with TRBD2 as a possible D gene (5 bases). Looked up from germline, CDR1 is SGHRS and CDR2 is YFSETQ. This CDR3 contains 15 residues. V lost 0 bases and J lost 1, with 9 bases in between.

This clone was detected a few times. This sequence joins TRBV29-1 and TRBJ2-1, with TRBD2 identical over 16 bases. This CDR3 comprises 17 residues. The V gene end was trimmed by 3 bases and the J gene end by 6 bases; junction bases not matched to a gene: 8. The germline V gene has CDR1 SQVTM and CDR2 ANQGSEA. In DNA form, the CDR3 reads TGCAGCGTTGACGGGACTAGCGGGAGGGCCTCGTTCAATGAGCAGTTCTTC. Protein sequence: CSVDGTSGRASFNEQFF.

This clone was picked up a small number of times. The gene calls are TRBV5-1 and TRBJ2-5; TRBD2 might be the D (6 bases). CDR1 SGHRS and CDR2 YFSETQ come from the germline V gene. CDR3 length: 13 amino acids. Trimming took off 4 bases at V and 2 bases at J, with 9 bases between the two ends. In DNA form, the CDR3 reads TGCGCCAGCAGCAAAGCGGGTCAAGAGACCCAGTACTTC. It translates to CASSKAGQETQYF.

The chain joins TRBV5-1 to TRBJ1-1, with 10 bases fitting TRBD1. This CDR3 region has 15 residues. Germline assignment: CDR1 SGHRS and CDR2 YFSETQ. The J segment lost 0 bases and the V segment lost 7 bases, leaving 6 bases of the junction unmatched. CDR3 residues: CASRQGQGLNTEAFF. The DNA of the CDR3 is TGCGCCAGCCGGCAGGGACAGGGGTTGAACACTGAAGCTTTCTTT. Based on the CDR3 plus reference TRBV5-1 and TRBJ1-1, the full variable domain is KAGVTQTPRYLIKTRGQQVTLSCSPISGHRSVSWYQQTPGQGLQFLFEYFSETQRNKGNFPGRFSGRQFSNSRSEMNVSTLELGDSALYLCASRQGQGLNTEAFFGQGTRLTVV.

The V and J genes are TRBV29-1 and TRBJ2-7, with 9 bases aligning to TRBD1. This CDR3 comprises 11 residues. The germline V gene has CDR1 SQVTM and CDR2 ANQGSEA. V trimming: 6 bases; J trimming: 7 bases; junction bases outside the gene matches: 4. The CDR3 sequence: CSVTGGGEQYF. CDR3 coding DNA: TGCAGCGTCACAGGGGGCGGGGAGCAGTACTTC.

CDR3 nucleotides: TGTGCCAGCAGTGAAATAGGGGTTGCCAAAAACATTCAGTACTTC. The encoded protein is CASSEIGVAKNIQYF. The rearrangement uses TRBV2 and TRBJ2-4, with a possible D match to TRBD1 (5 bases). This CDR3 contains 15 residues. V gave up 2 bases and J gave up 1 base, with 9 bases separating them. Germline V gene data show CDR1 as SNHLY and CDR2 as FYNNEI.

The rearrangement joins TRBV7-9 to TRBJ2-3, with 8 bases fitting TRBD1. Trimming removed 3 bases from V and 4 bases from J; junction bases left unmatched: 6. Germline V gene sequence: CDR1 SEHNR, CDR2 FQNEAQ (reference sequence). The CDR3 spans 15 residues. The CDR3 region has the DNA TGTGCCAGCAGCTTTAAATCACAGGGGGCAGATACGCAGTATTTT. Amino acids: CASSFKSQGADTQYF.

The chain links TRBV6-5 to TRBJ2-2; 9 bases fit TRBD2. The J segment lost 5 bases and the V segment lost 7 bases, leaving 8 bases of the junction unmatched. CDR3 size: 15 residues. Looked up from germline, CDR1 is MNHEY and CDR2 is SVGAGI. CDR3 amino acids: CASNWRGGRTGELFF. The CDR3 DNA sequence: TGTGCCAGCAACTGGCGGGGGGGCCGAACCGGGGAGCTGTTTTTT.

This chain uses TRBV7-7 with TRBJ2-1; D is perhaps TRBD2 (5 bases). Trimming shortened V by 3 bases and J by 5 bases, and 23 bases separated the two germline ends. CDR3 length equals 18 residues. In germline, CDR1 is SSHAT, CDR2 FNYEAQ (reference sequence). The CDR3 sequence: CASSLNLGRSNPDNEQFF. CDR3 bases: TGTGCCAGCAGCTTGAATTTAGGGAGATCGAACCCCGACAATGAGCAGTTCTTC.